This T cell receptor (beta chain) was sequenced for a study of blood T cell repertoires in COVID-19 (TCRdb year 2020). In terms of the full investigation: The collaborator samples originated in the United States, Italy and Spain and spanned the acute and convalescent phases of COVID-19. The prospective study material was composed of cDNA or gDNA derived from T cells, B-cell-depleted T cells, or PBMCs. A de-identified subject ID, COVID-19 status, age in years and sex were almost always included in the sample metadata. The repertoires were made available in a free public database intended to serve as a resource for research on the immune response to SARS-CoV-2. HLA class I and class II types, where available, came from metadata supplied by the sample provider rather than from assay-based typing. Samples were obtained from the ongoing ImmuneRACE study (first 160 participants) and from over 1,000 subjects provided by 6 global collaborators. Subjects who had been exposed to COVID-19, were actively infected with it, or had recovered from it provided the deeply sampled blood TCRbeta repertoires that made up the dataset. The paper's findings and limits, for the study overall: The quantity of clinical and demographic metadata differed by source and by participant and was supplied without curation.

This clone appeared once. Its antigen is still unknown. The input lacks base qualities; no much larger clone sits a single base away. TCRbeta CDR3 regions were amplified from genomic DNA by means of the immunoSEQ Assay, a bias-controlled multiplex PCR. Processing in the source paper ran as follows. The number of nucleated cells in each sample was estimated by amplification of reference gene primers within the assay. To quantify the absolute abundance of each unique TCRbeta CDR3 rearrangement, sequence reads were collapsed and filtered. Productive Simpson clonality was computed per sample as the square root of Simpson's diversity index over productive rearrangements. The source is immuneACCESS, and TCRdb retained only in-frame sequences with V and J called. Part of the clones is not carried over; for the studies checked, unresolved V genes explain less than half of this, and the remainder is unexplained. The V and J calls and clone size come from that table; D and trimming were worked out from the DNA. Within this sample are more than 150,000 clones, with around four fifths of them counted one time only. The leading ten clones occupy roughly 12% of the sample.

Participants in the prospective study were enrolled through a virtual design, were aged roughly 18 to 90 years, and lived in roughly 24 United States geographic areas. To assign participants to cohorts, the prospective study relied on clinical history that participants themselves reported in a screening survey and a study questionnaire. ImmuneRACE Cohort 3 recovered participants were defined by two consecutive negative NP/OP PCR tests, healthcare professional clearance, or symptom resolution. Each participant in the prospective study had whole blood, serum and a nasopharyngeal or oropharyngeal swab collected by mobile phlebotomists. Participants in the prospective study had the option to provide additional blood draws and questionnaires over a roughly 2-month period. Prospective study blood samples were shipped either frozen or at room temperature before DNA extraction. The TCR was taken from a man aged 40-49 years who had recovered from COVID-19. Sequencing was done on a sample of PBMCs or T cells enriched from blood (not recorded which).

For the CDR3, the sequence is CASSVLGGPGLYGYTF. The DNA reads TGTGCCAGCAGTGTCCTAGGGGGCCCAGGTCTCTATGGCTACACCTTC. The rearranged segments are TRBV28 and TRBJ1-2; a stretch of 7 junction bases matches TRBD1. V and J are trimmed by 5 bases and 4 bases, and the gene matches miss 13 bases of the junction. Reading from cysteine to phenylalanine, the CDR3 counts 16 amino acids. Of all the DNA, just the CDR3 is kept, 48 bases in frame from base 1. Taken from the germline V gene, the CDR1 and CDR2 loops are MDHEN and SYDVKM.